What follows describes a single TCR beta chain. The V and J ends lost 4 bases and 4 bases, in that order; junction bases with no gene match: 8. Germline V lookup: CDR1 LNHDA, CDR2 SQIVND (reference sequence). CDR3 length equals 15 residues. Assay used: immunoSEQ multiplex PCR; TCRdb lists only in-frame clones, some missing. The sample yields 36,000 or so clones, about 77% seen once. These data come from a study of OX40 agonist ivuxolimab in advanced cancers. The rearrangement links TRBV19 to TRBJ2-3; 7 bases map to TRBD2. The clonotype originates from an adult with an advanced solid tumor such as melanoma, head and neck, liver or kidney cancer. Source: CD4+ or CD8+ T cells sorted from blood, taken in a trial of the OX40 agonist ivuxolimab. In nucleotides, the CDR3 is TGTGCCAGTAGTACTGGGACTATGGATGCAGATACGCAGTATTTT. Its translation is CASSTGTMDADTQYF. Full variable domain (rest looked up from reference TRBV19 and TRBJ2-3): DGGITQSPKYLFRKEGQNVTLSCEQNLNHDAMYWYRQDPGQGLRLIYYSQIVNDFQKGDIAEGYSVSREKKESFPLTVTSAQKNPTAFYLCASSTGTMDADTQYFGPGTRLTVL.